This T cell receptor (beta chain) was documented in a study of metastatic and nonmetastatic thyroid tumors. About the study: Repertoires were compared across blood and tumor or nodule tissue from malignant and benign thyroid patients.

Broader study findings: Malignant tumors reportedly showed significantly higher TCR beta diversity than benign nodules in both blood and tumor.

This clone was recorded many times. Antigen unknown. Thyroid surgery had not been preceded by any treatment in any patient. The CDR3 runs to 14 residues. The V and J ends lost 5 bases and 0 bases respectively, with 8 bases between them. CDR1 is SGHAT and CDR2 is FQNNGV in the germline V gene. Under the authors' procedure: Using the CDR3 differences seen across clinicopathological groups, the authors built a distant-metastasis classifier for papillary thyroid cancer, which was meant to discriminate distant-metastatic patients. TCRdb re-analyzed the PCR reads using MiXCR. TCRdb, rather than the study authors, made the V and J calls. The repertoire includes 33,000 or so clones, under 25% of them detected once, and roughly 22% sits in the top ten.

The clonotype originates from a female donor with papillary thyroid cancer or a benign thyroid nodule (not recorded which). Some clones in this sample may be carry-over from other donors' samples. The specimen sequenced was blood. The chain combines TRBV11-2 with TRBJ1-3; D not resolved. CDR3 sequence reads: CASSADTSGNTIYF. The CDR3 DNA sequence: TGTGCCAGCAGCGCCGATACCTCTGGAAACACCATATATTTT.